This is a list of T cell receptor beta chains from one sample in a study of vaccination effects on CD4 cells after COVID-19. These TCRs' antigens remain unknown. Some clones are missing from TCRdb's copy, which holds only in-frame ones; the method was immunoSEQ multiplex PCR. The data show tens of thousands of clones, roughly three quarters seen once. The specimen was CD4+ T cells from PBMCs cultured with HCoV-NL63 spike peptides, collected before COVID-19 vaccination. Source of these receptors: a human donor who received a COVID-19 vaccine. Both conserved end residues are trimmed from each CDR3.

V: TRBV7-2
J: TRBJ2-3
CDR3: ASSLDPASLTDTQY

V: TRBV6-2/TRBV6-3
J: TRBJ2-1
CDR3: ASSYLRGLEAYNEQF

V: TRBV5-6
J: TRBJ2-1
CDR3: ASSGILAGMSNEQF

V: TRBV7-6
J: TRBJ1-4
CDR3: ASGSRTNSYLF

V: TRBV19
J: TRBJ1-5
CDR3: ASSIGGGSNQPQH

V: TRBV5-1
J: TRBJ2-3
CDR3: ASSLGGGAADTQY

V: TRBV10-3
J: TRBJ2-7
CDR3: AISGRPGLSYEQY

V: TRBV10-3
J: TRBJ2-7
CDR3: AISETGTSGYEQY

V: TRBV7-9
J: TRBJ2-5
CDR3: ASSWYSQETQY

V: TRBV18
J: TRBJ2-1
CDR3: ASSQRTDNEQF

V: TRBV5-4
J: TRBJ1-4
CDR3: ASSLRTGTNEKLF

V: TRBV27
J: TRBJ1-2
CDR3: ASSFGRGHGYT

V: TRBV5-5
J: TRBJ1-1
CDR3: ASSLGWGLGAEAF

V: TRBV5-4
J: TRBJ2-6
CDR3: ASSLDVSGANVLT

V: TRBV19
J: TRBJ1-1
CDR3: ATRTGATGTEAF

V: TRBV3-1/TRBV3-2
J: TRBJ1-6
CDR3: ASSQEGRSSYNSPLH

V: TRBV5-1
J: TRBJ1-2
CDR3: ASSLAGEYT

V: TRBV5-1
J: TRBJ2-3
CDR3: ASSFTGTSGRRGDTQY

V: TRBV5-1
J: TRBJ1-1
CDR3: ASSGTVNTEAF

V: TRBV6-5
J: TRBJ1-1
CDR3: ASRSLQGNTEAF